This T cell receptor beta chain was retrieved from a study of blood T cell repertoires in COVID-19. Across the study: Donors in the United States, Italy and Spain gave samples during acute or convalescent COVID-19. T cells, B-cell-depleted T cells, or PBMCs supplied cDNA or gDNA.

Germline CDR1 SGHTA, CDR2 FQGNSA. The CDR3 extends over 16 amino acids. V gave up 1 base and J gave up 7 bases; unmatched junction bases: 3. Original processing notes: Scientists estimated how many nucleated cells there were by amplifying reference gene primers. The protocol was immunoSEQ multiplex PCR, while the TCRdb copy is restricted to in-frame clones and leaves out a portion. For V, J and clone size, that table is used; D and trimming come from the DNA. The table has 250,000 to 300,000 clones, approximately 90% seen once. The source of this sequence is a woman between 50 and 59 years old who had recovered from COVID-19. The sequenced sample consisted of peripheral blood. V gene TRBV7-2 combines with J gene TRBJ2-1; 14 bases fit TRBD2. CDR3 residues: CASSLVGTSGGNEQFF. As DNA, the CDR3 is TGTGCCAGCAGCTTAGTTGGGACTAGCGGGGGTAATGAGCAGTTCTTC. The variable domain in full, completed from reference TRBV7-2 and TRBJ2-1, reads GAGVSQSPSNKVTEKGKDVELRCDPISGHTALYWYRQSLGQGLEFLIYFQGNSAPDKSGLPSDRFSAERTGGSVSTLTIQRTQQEDSAVYLCASSLVGTSGGNEQFFGPGTRLTVL.